These 6 T cell receptor beta chains originate from one sample sequenced in a study of T-cell reconstitution after alpha-beta-depleted transplantation in children. TCRbeta library preparation incorporated unique molecular identifiers. TCRdb fed the PCR reads into MiXCR, producing one record per CDR3 protein. Of some 840,000 distinct CDR3 sequences detected, 15% to 20% appear once; the ten largest clones hold 5%. The specimen was PBMCs, mostly from graft donor cells, collected 360 days after TCRalphabeta/CD19-depleted stem cell transplant. Receptors were obtained from a male patient under 18 who had a stem cell transplant for acute lymphoblastic leukemia, so the T cells may come from the graft donor.

Ten or more counts support this clonotype. This chain connects TRBV4-2 to TRBJ2-5; D remains ambiguous. V was shortened by 1 base and J by 0 bases, with 6 bases between the two germline ends. CDR3 length: 14 amino acids. Germline CDR1 is LGHNA and CDR2 is YNFKEQ. CDR3 residues: CASSQVPYQETQYF. CDR3 nucleotides: TGTGCCAGCAGCCAAGTCCCATACCAAGAGACCCAGTACTTC.

This sequence joins TRBV28 and TRBJ2-1; the D is unclear. CDR3 length: 13 residues. Germline V gives CDR1 MDHEN, CDR2 SYDVKM. Trimming took off 5 bases at V and 7 bases at J, with 12 bases between the two ends. In nucleotides, the CDR3 is TGTGCCAGCAGTGCCCCAGTGGGGAATGAGCAGTTCTTC. Protein: CASSAPVGNEQFF.

This clonotype was detected a few times. The V and J genes are TRBV7-9 and TRBJ2-2, with TRBD1 identical over 7 bases. The CDR3 runs to 14 residues. Looked up from germline, CDR1 is SEHNR and CDR2 is FQNEAQ (reference sequence). V shed 9 bases, J shed 3 bases, and the junction held 7 bases outside the gene matches. The CDR3 is CARTGTVDTGELFF. CDR3 in DNA: TGTGCCAGGACCGGGACAGTGGACACCGGGGAGCTGTTTTTT.

This clonotype was counted at least ten times. This chain uses TRBV3-1 with TRBJ2-7; 12 bases match TRBD2. J gave up 4 bases and V 4 bases, and 5 bases lay outside the gene matches. This CDR3 comprises 15 residues. CDR1 is LGHDT and CDR2 is YNNKEL in the germline V gene (reference sequence). The CDR3 sequence is CASSPGLAGSYEQYF. CDR3 nucleotide sequence: TGTGCCAGCAGCCCAGGACTAGCGGGATCGTACGAGCAGTACTTC.

This clonotype was detected a few times. This sequence joins TRBV4-1 and TRBJ2-3; TRBD1 is a possible D gene (6 bases). The V gene's germline CDR1 is MGHRA and CDR2 YSYEKL. V lost 2 bases and J 5 bases, leaving 20 bases between the germline ends. CDR3 length equals 17 residues. The CDR3, as DNA: TGCGCCAGCAGCCAACCGGTAGGGGGACGTATTGAAGATACGCAGTATTTT. Translating gives CASSQPVGGRIEDTQYF.

J is TRBJ2-1 and V is TRBV20-1, with 11 bases fitting TRBD2. Germline loops: CDR1 DFQATT, CDR2 SNEGSKA (reference sequence). The CDR3 is 14 amino acids. V was clipped by 6 bases and J by 3 bases; unmatched bases: 4. The CDR3 DNA follows: TGCAGTGCGGGGGGACTAGCGGACTACAATGAGCAGTTCTTC. Amino acids: CSAGGLADYNEQFF.